The rows below give T cell receptor beta chains drawn from one sample of a study of cytomegalovirus exposure and HLA in healthy donors. Libraries were prepared by immunoSEQ multiplex PCR; TCRdb keeps only in-frame clonotypes and omits some of them. Here the sample spans roughly 180,000 clones, more than 65% being singletons. Sequenced material: PBMCs. The receptors stem from a female donor in good health and CMV-seronegative. Each CDR3 is given with its conserved first and last residue. D genes are given only for firm matches. Size is stated for part of the rows, as once, few or many counts, or as a class when the clone is expanded.

TRBD1 TRBJ1-6 TRBV5-1 . TGCGCCAGCAGCTTGGGGACAGGGAATAATTCACCCCTCCACTTT CASSLGTGNNSPLHF
. TRBJ2-7 TRBV11-2 . TGTGCCAGCAGCTTGGCGCCGAACAGGGCCGCCTACGAGCAGTACTTC CASSLAPNRAAYEQYF
TRBD2 TRBJ2-5 TRBV4-2 . TGTGCCAGCAGCCAACCGACTAGCGGGGGGTACCAAGAGGCCCAGTACTTC CASSQPTSGGYQEAQYF
TRBD1 TRBJ2-2 TRBV29-1 . TGCAGCGTTGGACAGGGGGTATCCGGGGAGCTGTTTTTT CSVGQGVSGELFF
. TRBJ1-6 TRBV7-6 . TGTGCCAGCAGCTTAGTCGACAGCAATAATTCACCCCTCCACTTT CASSLVDSNNSPLHF
TRBD2 TRBJ2-1 TRBV14 . TGTGCCAGCAGCCAAGCTAGCGGGATCAATGAGCAGTTCTTC CASSQASGINEQFF
. TRBJ1-1 TRBV27 . TGTGCCAGCAGTTTAGGGGGGAGCACTGAAGCTTTCTTT CASSLGGSTEAFF
TRBD1 TRBJ2-3 TRBV5-1 . TGCGCCAGCAGCCAGGGGCAGGGGGCGACAGATACGCAGTATTTT CASSQGQGATDTQYF
. TRBJ1-1 TRBV7-9 . TGTGCCAGCAGCTTATACGGAGCTTTCTTT CASSLYGAFF
. TRBJ1-2 TRBV28 . TGTGCCAGCGCCGCGCCGGGTCTGGACAGTAGAATTGGCTACACCTTC CASAAPGLDSRIGYTF
TRBD2 TRBJ2-1 TRBV28 . TGTGCCAGTCAGGGTAGCGGGAGGTACCGCTCCTACAATGAGCAGTTCTTC CASQGSGRYRSYNEQFF
. TRBJ1-2 TRBV6-1 . TGTGCCAGCAGCGAGCCGGCAGGGGCTAGGGGCTACACCTTC CASSEPAGARGYTF
TRBD2 TRBJ2-1 TRBV5-6 . TGTGCCAGCAGCGCCCTGGGAGGAGCGGGAGAGGGCCTGGAGCAGTTCTTC CASSALGGAGEGLEQFF
. TRBJ2-7 TRBV20-1 . TGCAGTGCTAGCATCACCTACGAGCAGTACTTC CSASITYEQYF
. TRBJ1-5 TRBV5-3 . TGTGCCAGGGAGGGGAACAACAGCAATCAGCCCCAGCATTTT CAREGNNSNQPQHF
TRBD1 TRBJ2-7 TRBV28 . TGTGCCAGCAGTACTCCGGGACAGGGGTCGGACGAGCAGTACTTC CASSTPGQGSDEQYF
TRBD2 TRBJ2-3 TRBV5-1 . TGCGCCAGCAGCTTGGCTCTAGCGGGGGCGGGCACAGATACGCAGTATTTT CASSLALAGAGTDTQYF
. TRBJ1-2 TRBV30 . TGTGCCTGGAGTCGTTCCCGCGGCTTTCCGGCCTATGGCTACACCTTC CAWSRSRGFPAYGYTF
TRBD1 TRBJ2-7 TRBV5-1 . TGCGCCAGCAGCTTGGTTCCGGGACAGAGTGACGAGCAGTACTTC CASSLVPGQSDEQYF
TRBD1 TRBJ1-5 TRBV6-1 . TGTGCCAGCAGTGAATGGGACAGGGGGCGAAATCAGCCCCAGCATTTT CASSEWDRGRNQPQHF
. TRBJ2-7 TRBV14 . TGTGCCAGCAGCCCCCTGACTAGTCTCTCCTACGAGCAGTACTTC CASSPLTSLSYEQYF
TRBD1 TRBJ1-1 TRBV5-1 . TGCGCCAGCAGCTCGACGACAGGGGGCGTAGGGAACACTGAAGCTTTCTTT CASSSTTGGVGNTEAFF
TRBD1 TRBJ1-5 TRBV27 . TGTGCCAGCAGTTGGAGACAGGGGGAGGGGATTGGGCAGCCCCAGCATTTT CASSWRQGEGIGQPQHF
. TRBJ1-1 TRBV12-5 once TGTGCTAGTGGTTCGGACAGACAGGCGAACACTGAAGCTTTCTTT CASGSDRQANTEAFF
. TRBJ1-2 TRBV5-4 . TGTGCCAGCAGCTTGCGGGGTACCAACTATGGCTACACCTTC CASSLRGTNYGYTF
. TRBJ2-2 TRBV7-8 few TGTGCCAGCAGCTTAAGTAACTTAGTCGGCGGGGAGCTGTTTTTT CASSLSNLVGGELFF
TRBD2 TRBJ2-7 TRBV18 . TGTGCCAGCTCACCACCTAGCGGGACCCCTTACGAGCAGTACTTC CASSPPSGTPYEQYF
. TRBJ2-3 TRBV29-1 . TGCAGCGTTCAAATAACTAACACAGATACGCAGTATTTT CSVQITNTDTQYF
. TRBJ2-1 TRBV5-8 . TGTGCCAGCAGCTTGGCACAGGGTCGATGGGGTGAGCAGTTCTTC CASSLAQGRWGEQFF
. TRBJ2-7 TRBV19 . TGTGCCAGTAGTATAGGCAGCGGGCCCTACGAGCAGTACTTC CASSIGSGPYEQYF
. TRBJ2-1 TRBV18 once TGTGCCAGCTCACCTTCTACGGTCAATGAGCAGTTCTTC CASSPSTVNEQFF
TRBD2 TRBJ2-3 TRBV9 . TGTGCCAGCAGAGGACTAGCGGGGGGTCCCACAGATACGCAGTATTTT CASRGLAGGPTDTQYF
. TRBJ2-1 TRBV9 . TGTGCCAGCAGCGTAGAGGGAGATGAGCAGTTCTTC CASSVEGDEQFF
TRBD1 TRBJ1-2 TRBV29-1 . TGCAGCGGGGGACAGAACTATGGCTACACCTTC CSGGQNYGYTF
TRBD1 TRBJ1-5 TRBV5-1 . TGCGCCAGCAGCTTCACAGGGGAAGGATATCAGCCCCAGCATTTT CASSFTGEGYQPQHF
TRBD2 TRBJ2-1 TRBV2 . TGTGCCAGCAGTGGACTAGCGGGGGGGCTCAATGAGCAGTTCTTC CASSGLAGGLNEQFF
TRBD2 TRBJ2-3 TRBV7-2 few TGTGCCAGCAGCGTCCTAGCGGGAGTAACCACAGATACGCAGTATTTT CASSVLAGVTTDTQYF
. TRBJ2-7 TRBV13 . TGTGCCAGCAGCTTAGGCCAGGGGCTAGGTTCCTACGAGCAGTACTTC CASSLGQGLGSYEQYF
TRBD2 TRBJ2-3 TRBV28 few TGTGCCAGCAGCCCGGGGGGGGGCGGGAGTATTACAGATACGCAGTATTTT CASSPGGGGSITDTQYF
TRBD1 TRBJ1-6 TRBV30 . TGTGCCTGGAGTCAGGAGACAGGGGGTAATCCGAAAGACTTT CAWSQETGGNPKDF
. TRBJ2-7 TRBV7-2 . TGTGCCAGCAGCACCCGGACAGTCTCCTACGAGCAGTACTTC CASSTRTVSYEQYF
. TRBJ2-7 TRBV2 . TGTGCCAGCAGTGATACAGGGTCCTACGAGCAGTACTTC CASSDTGSYEQYF
. TRBJ1-5 TRBV27 . TGTGCCAGCAGTTTATCCAATCGCGGTCCCCAGCATTTT CASSLSNRGPQHF
TRBD1 TRBJ1-2 TRBV2 . TGTGCCAGGTCGGGATGGGGGACAGGGGCAAACTATGGCTACACCTTC CARSGWGTGANYGYTF
. TRBJ1-2 TRBV20-1 . TGCAGCCTAAATTCGGGCTATGGCTACACCTTC CSLNSGYGYTF
. TRBJ2-3 TRBV21-1 . TGTGCCAGCAGCAAACTGGGACAGGGTCAGGGAACAGATACGCAGTATTTT CASSKLGQGQGTDTQYF
TRBD1 TRBJ1-2 TRBV7-6 . TGTGCCAGCAGCTTAGGACAGGGGGCGGTAGGGTATGGCTACACCTTC CASSLGQGAVGYGYTF
. TRBJ2-3 TRBV27 . TGTGCCAGCAGTTTATCGAGTCTCGGACTTACCACAGATACGCAGTATTTT CASSLSSLGLTTDTQYF
TRBD2 TRBJ2-1 TRBV4-1 . TGCGCCAGCAGCCAAGAATTTTCTCCTAGCGGCCTCTACAATGAGCAGTTCTTC CASSQEFSPSGLYNEQFF
. TRBJ1-1 TRBV5-1 . TGCGCCAGCAGCTTGGCTCACACGGAGATTGAAGCTTTCTTT CASSLAHTEIEAFF
TRBD2 TRBJ2-3 TRBV6-5 . TGTGCCAGCAGCCTTGGACTAGGGACAGATACGCAGTATTTT CASSLGLGTDTQYF
. TRBJ1-2 TRBV19 once TGTGCCAGTAGTATAGAAGCCTCCTATGGCTACACCTTC CASSIEASYGYTF